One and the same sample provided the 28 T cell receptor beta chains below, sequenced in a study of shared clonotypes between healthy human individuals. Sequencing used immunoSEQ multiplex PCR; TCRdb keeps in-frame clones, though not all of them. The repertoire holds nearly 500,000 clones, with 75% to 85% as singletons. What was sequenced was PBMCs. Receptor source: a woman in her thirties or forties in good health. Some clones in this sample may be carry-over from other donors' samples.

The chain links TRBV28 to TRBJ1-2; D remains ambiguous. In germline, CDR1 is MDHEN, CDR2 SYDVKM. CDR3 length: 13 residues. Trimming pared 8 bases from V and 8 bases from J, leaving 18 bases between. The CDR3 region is CASQTMALLGYTF. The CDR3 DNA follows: TGTGCCAGCCAAACGATGGCGCTGTTGGGCTACACCTTC.

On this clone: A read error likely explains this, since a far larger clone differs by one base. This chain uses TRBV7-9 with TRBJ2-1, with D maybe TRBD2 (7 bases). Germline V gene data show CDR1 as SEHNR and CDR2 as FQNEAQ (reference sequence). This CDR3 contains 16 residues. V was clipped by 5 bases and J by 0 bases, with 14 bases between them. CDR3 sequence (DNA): TGTGCCAGCAGCGCCTGGGGGGGCATCTCCTACAATGAGCAGTTCTTC. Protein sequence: CASSAWGGISYNEQFF.

The CDR3 region is CASSRSGEVGNQPQHF. CDR3 nucleotide sequence: TGTGCCAGCAGTCGTTCAGGGGAGGTCGGCAATCAGCCCCAGCATTTT. This rearrangement joins TRBV5-6 to TRBJ1-5; tentative D call: TRBD1 (6 bases). Trimming removed 5 bases at V and 2 bases at J, with 17 bases between. Germline V lookup: CDR1 SGHDT, CDR2 YYEEEE. This CDR3 is built from 16 residues.

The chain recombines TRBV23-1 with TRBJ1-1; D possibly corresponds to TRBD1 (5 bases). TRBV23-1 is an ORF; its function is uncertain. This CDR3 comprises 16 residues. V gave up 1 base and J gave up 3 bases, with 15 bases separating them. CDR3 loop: CASSQFGGMKDTEAFF. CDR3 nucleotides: TGCGCCAGCAGTCAATTTGGGGGAATGAAGGACACTGAAGCTTTCTTT.

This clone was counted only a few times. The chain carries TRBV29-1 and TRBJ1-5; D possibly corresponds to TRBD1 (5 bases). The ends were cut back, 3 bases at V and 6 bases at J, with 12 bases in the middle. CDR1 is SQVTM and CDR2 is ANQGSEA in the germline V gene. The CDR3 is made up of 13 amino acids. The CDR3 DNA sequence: TGCAGCGTTGACGGGGGAGAGGGTCAGCCCCAGCATTTT. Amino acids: CSVDGGEGQPQHF.

The CDR3 here is CASSWTGGGEKLFF. In DNA form, the CDR3 reads TGCGCCAGCAGCTGGACAGGGGGAGGTGAAAAACTGTTTTTT. This chain connects TRBV5-1 to TRBJ1-4; 10 nucleotides match TRBD1. Germline lookup yields CDR1 SGHRS and CDR2 YFSETQ. This CDR3 has 14 amino acids. With 3 bases clipped from V and 7 bases from J, the junction kept 3 bases outside the gene matches. Full variable domain (missing parts from reference TRBV5-1 and TRBJ1-4): KAGVTQTPRYLIKTRGQQVTLSCSPISGHRSVSWYQQTPGQGLQFLFEYFSETQRNKGNFPGRFSGRQFSNSRSEMNVSTLELGDSALYLCASSWTGGGEKLFFGSGTQLSVL.

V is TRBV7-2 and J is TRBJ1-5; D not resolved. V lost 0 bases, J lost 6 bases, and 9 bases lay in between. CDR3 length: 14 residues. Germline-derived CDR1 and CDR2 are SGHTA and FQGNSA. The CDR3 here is CASSLAGSGQPQHF. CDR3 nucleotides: TGTGCCAGCAGCTTAGCAGGGAGCGGTCAGCCCCAGCATTTT.

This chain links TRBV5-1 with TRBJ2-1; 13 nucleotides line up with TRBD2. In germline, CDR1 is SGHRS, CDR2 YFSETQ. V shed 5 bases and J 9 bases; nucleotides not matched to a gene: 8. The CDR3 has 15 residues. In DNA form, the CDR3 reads TGCGCCAGCAGGGGCGGACTAGCGGGAGTGGCTGAGCAGTTCTTC. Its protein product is CASRGGLAGVAEQFF.

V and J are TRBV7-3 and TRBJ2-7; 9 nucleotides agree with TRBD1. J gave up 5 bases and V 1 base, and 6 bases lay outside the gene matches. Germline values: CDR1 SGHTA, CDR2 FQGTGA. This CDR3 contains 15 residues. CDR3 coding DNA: TGTGCCAGCAGCTTAAGCCCGGGACAGGGCGACGAGCAGTACTTC. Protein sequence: CASSLSPGQGDEQYF.

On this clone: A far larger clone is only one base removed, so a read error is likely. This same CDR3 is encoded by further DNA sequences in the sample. The CDR3 region has the DNA TGCAGTGTTGAAGATCATGGGCTGGGGAACACTGAAGCTTTCTTT. Its protein is CSVEDHGLGNTEAFF. The gene calls are TRBV29-1 and TRBJ1-1; D is unclear. Per the germline V gene, CDR1 is SQVTM and CDR2 is ANQGSEA. The CDR3 totals 15 residues.

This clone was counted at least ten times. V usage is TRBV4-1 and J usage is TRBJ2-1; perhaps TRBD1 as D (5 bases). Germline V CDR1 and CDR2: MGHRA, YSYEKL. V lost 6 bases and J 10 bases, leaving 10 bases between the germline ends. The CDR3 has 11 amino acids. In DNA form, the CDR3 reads TGCGCCAGCAGTGTATCAGGGGAGCAGTTCTTC. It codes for CASSVSGEQFF.

The CDR3 coding sequence is TGTGCCAGCAGTGAGGAGGGGGCCTCTAACTATGGCTACACCTTC. Translated, it gives CASSEEGASNYGYTF. The gene calls are TRBV6-4 and TRBJ1-2; 7 bases agree with TRBD1. V lost 3 bases and J lost 0; bases outside the gene matches: 4. Germline V lookup: CDR1 MRHNA, CDR2 SNTAGT. The CDR3 consists of 15 residues.

The CDR3 loop is CASSRGGVISYGYTF. DNA of the CDR3: TGTGCCAGCAGCCGAGGAGGGGTAATTTCTTATGGCTACACCTTC. This sequence joins TRBV7-2 and TRBJ1-2; D is perhaps TRBD1 (5 bases). Germline V lookup: CDR1 SGHTA, CDR2 FQGNSA. The V end was cut by 5 bases, the J end by 5 bases, with 18 bases between. The CDR3 sequence is 15 residues long.

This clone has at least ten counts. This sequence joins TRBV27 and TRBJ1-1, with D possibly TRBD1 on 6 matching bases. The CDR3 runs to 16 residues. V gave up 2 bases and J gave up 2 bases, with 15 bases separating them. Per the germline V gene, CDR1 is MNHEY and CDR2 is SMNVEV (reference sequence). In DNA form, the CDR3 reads TGTGCCAGCAGTTTAGGGGGGGCGCGGGGTAACACTGAAGCTTTCTTT. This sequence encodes CASSLGGARGNTEAFF.

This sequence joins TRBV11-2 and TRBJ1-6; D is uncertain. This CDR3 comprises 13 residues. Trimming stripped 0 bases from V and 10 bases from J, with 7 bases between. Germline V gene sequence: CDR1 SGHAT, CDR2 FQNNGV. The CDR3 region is CASSLDVGSPLHF. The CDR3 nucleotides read TGTGCCAGCAGCTTAGATGTGGGATCACCCCTCCACTTT.

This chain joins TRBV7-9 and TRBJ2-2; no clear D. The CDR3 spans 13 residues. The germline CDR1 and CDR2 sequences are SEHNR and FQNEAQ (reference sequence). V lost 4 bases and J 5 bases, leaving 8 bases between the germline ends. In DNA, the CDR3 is TGTGCCAGCAGCTCCACGGAAACCGGGGAGCTGTTTTTT. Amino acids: CASSSTETGELFF. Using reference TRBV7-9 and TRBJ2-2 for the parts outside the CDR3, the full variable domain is DTGVSQNPRHKITKRGQNVTFRCDPISEHNRLYWYRQTLGQGPEFLTYFQNEAQLEKSRLLSDRFSAERPKGSFSTLEIQRTEQGDSAMYLCASSSTETGELFFGEGSRLTVL.

CDR3 amino acids: CASSTTPTGRTQYF. CDR3 DNA sequence: TGTGCCAGTAGTACCACCCCCACAGGGCGGACGCAGTATTTT. The chain joins TRBV19 to TRBJ2-3; the D gene is possibly TRBD1 (6 bases). V was shortened by 4 bases and J by 9 bases, with 17 bases between the two germline ends. CDR3 length equals 14 residues. CDR1 LNHDA and CDR2 SQIVND come from the germline V gene (reference sequence).

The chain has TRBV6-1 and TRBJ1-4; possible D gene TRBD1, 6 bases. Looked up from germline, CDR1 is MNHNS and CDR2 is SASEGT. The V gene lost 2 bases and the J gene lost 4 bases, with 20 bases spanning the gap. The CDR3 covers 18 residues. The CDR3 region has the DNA TGTGCCAGCAGTGAATCGCTGGGGGGGGCGCGTTTTAATGAAAAACTGTTTTTT. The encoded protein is CASSESLGGARFNEKLFF.

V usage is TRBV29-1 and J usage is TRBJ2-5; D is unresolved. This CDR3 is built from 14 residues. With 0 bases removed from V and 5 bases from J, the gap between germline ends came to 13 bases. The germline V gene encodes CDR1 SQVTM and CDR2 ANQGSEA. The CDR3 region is CSVEEIIASETQYF. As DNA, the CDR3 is TGCAGCGTTGAAGAAATAATAGCATCTGAGACCCAGTACTTC.

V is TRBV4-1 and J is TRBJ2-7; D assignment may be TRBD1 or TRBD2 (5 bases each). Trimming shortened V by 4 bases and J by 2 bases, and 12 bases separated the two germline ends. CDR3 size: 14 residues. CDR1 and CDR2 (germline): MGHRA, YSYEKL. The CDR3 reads CASSPRDRTYEQYF. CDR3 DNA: TGCGCCAGCAGCCCTCGGGACCGGACCTACGAGCAGTACTTC.

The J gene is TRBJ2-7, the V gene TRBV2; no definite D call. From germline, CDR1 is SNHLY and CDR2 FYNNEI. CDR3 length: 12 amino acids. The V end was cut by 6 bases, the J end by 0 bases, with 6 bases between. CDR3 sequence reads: CASRPSSYEQYF. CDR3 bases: TGTGCCAGCAGACCGAGCTCCTACGAGCAGTACTTC.

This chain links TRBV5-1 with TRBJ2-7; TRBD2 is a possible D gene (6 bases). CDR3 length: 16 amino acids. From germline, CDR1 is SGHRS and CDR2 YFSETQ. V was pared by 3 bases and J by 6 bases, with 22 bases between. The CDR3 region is CASSWDPGRGSSEQYF. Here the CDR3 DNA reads TGCGCCAGCAGCTGGGACCCGGGGCGGGGTTCATCCGAGCAGTACTTC.

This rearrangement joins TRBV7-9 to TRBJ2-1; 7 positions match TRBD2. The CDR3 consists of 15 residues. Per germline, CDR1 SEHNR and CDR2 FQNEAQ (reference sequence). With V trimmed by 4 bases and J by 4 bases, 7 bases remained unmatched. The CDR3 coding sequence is TGTGCCAGCAGCTCCCCTGGCGGGAGATACAATGAGCAGTTCTTC. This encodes CASSSPGGRYNEQFF. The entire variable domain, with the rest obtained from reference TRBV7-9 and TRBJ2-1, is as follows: DTGVSQNPRHKITKRGQNVTFRCDPISEHNRLYWYRQTLGQGPEFLTYFQNEAQLEKSRLLSDRFSAERPKGSFSTLEIQRTEQGDSAMYLCASSSPGGRYNEQFFGPGTRLTVL.

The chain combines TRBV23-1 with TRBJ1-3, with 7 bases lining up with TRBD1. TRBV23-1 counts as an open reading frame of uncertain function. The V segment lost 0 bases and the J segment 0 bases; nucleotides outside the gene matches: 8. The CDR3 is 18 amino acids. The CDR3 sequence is CASSQSGQTLSSGNTIYF. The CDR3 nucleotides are TGCGCCAGCAGTCAATCGGGACAGACCCTTAGCTCTGGAAACACCATATATTTT.

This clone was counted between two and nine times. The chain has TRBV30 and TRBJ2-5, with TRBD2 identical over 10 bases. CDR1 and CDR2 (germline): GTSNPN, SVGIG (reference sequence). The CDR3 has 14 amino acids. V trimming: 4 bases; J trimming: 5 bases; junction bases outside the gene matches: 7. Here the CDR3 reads CAWNLAGAEETQYF. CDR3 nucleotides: TGTGCCTGGAATCTAGCGGGAGCAGAGGAGACCCAGTACTTC.

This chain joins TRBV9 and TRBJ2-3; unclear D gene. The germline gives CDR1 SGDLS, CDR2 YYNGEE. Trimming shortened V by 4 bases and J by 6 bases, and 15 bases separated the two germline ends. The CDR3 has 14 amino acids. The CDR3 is CASSYLRSTDTQYF. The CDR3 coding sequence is TGTGCCAGCAGCTATCTCCGTAGTACGGATACGCAGTATTTT. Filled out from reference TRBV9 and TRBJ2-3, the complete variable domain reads DSGVTQTPKHLITATGQRVTLRCSPRSGDLSVYWYQQSLDQGLQFLIQYYNGEERAKGNILERFSAQQFPDLHSELNLSSLELGDSALYFCASSYLRSTDTQYFGPGTRLTVL.

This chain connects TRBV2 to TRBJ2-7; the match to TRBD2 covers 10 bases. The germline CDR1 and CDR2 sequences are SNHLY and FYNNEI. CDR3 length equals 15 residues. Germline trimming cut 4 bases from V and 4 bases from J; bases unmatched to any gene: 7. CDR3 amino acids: CASSVLAGGGYEQYF. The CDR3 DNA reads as TGTGCCAGCAGTGTTTTAGCGGGAGGTGGTTACGAGCAGTACTTC.

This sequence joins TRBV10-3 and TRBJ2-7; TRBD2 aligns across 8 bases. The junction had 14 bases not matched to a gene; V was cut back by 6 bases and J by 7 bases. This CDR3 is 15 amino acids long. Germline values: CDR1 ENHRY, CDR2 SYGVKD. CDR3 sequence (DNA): TGTGCCATCAGCTATGCGGGACTAGTGTCTAAGGAGCAGTACTTC. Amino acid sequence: CAISYAGLVSKEQYF.